Below are 16 T cell receptor beta chains sequenced from a single sample in a study of shared clonotypes between healthy human individuals. Generated by immunoSEQ multiplex PCR, the TCRdb table keeps only in-frame clones and is missing some. The table shows 400,000 to 600,000 clones, with 95% to 97% occurring only once. Source material: naive CD4+ T cells sorted from blood. Subset meaning: CD45RA+ positively selected. These receptors originate from a young woman in good health.

This clone was seen a few times. The chain joins TRBV30 to TRBJ1-5, with D possibly matching TRBD1 (6 bases). Trimming cost V 7 bases and J 5 bases, with 9 bases left between them. The CDR3 has 11 residues. Germline values: CDR1 GTSNPN, CDR2 SVGIG (reference sequence). As DNA, the CDR3 is TGTGCCTTTAACAGGGATCAGCCCCAGCATTTT. Amino acid sequence: CAFNRDQPQHF.

This clone was picked up one time. The chain employs TRBV10-3 and TRBJ1-5; D is ambiguous. Trimming stripped 7 bases from V and 6 bases from J, with 13 bases between. The CDR3 runs to 13 residues. Germline V CDR1 and CDR2: ENHRY, SYGVKD. This CDR3 is CAINRETGQPQHF. The CDR3 nucleotides read TGTGCCATCAATCGCGAGACCGGTCAGCCCCAGCATTTT.

V is TRBV7-9 and J is TRBJ1-1; D gene uncertain. Deletions cut 5 bases from V and 2 bases from J, with 6 bases between. The V gene's germline CDR1 is SEHNR and CDR2 FQNEAQ (reference sequence). There are 12 residues in the CDR3. The CDR3 DNA reads as TGTGCCAGCAGCAAGTCCAACACTGAAGCTTTCTTT. Its protein is CASSKSNTEAFF.

V usage is TRBV5-1 and J usage is TRBJ2-3; TRBD1 aligns across 8 bases. The CDR3 totals 15 residues. CDR1 and CDR2 (germline): SGHRS, YFSETQ. V lost 4 bases to trimming and J lost 1 base; unmatched junction nucleotides: 5. The CDR3 DNA reads TGCGCCAGCAGCGAGGGGACAGGACGCACAGATACGCAGTATTTT. Amino acids: CASSEGTGRTDTQYF.

As to this clone: Other DNA variants within this sample encode the same CDR3. The chain has TRBV28 and TRBJ2-7, with D unclear. V was shortened by 4 bases and J by 3 bases, with 7 bases between the two germline ends. Germline assignment: CDR1 MDHEN and CDR2 SYDVKM. The CDR3 is 12 amino acids. The CDR3 loop is CASSSSSYEQYF. CDR3 DNA sequence: TGTGCCAGCAGTTCATCAAGCTACGAGCAGTACTTC.

V and J are TRBV18 and TRBJ1-1, with a weak D call TRBD1 (5 bases). Germline loops: CDR1 KGHSH, CDR2 LQKENI. Between the trimmed V and J ends, which lost 2 bases and 0 bases, there was a span of 10 bases. The CDR3 has 15 amino acids. In DNA, the CDR3 is TGTGCCAGCTCACCAAGGGGCTCCATGAACACTGAAGCTTTCTTT. Amino acid sequence: CASSPRGSMNTEAFF. The full variable domain, with the rest looked up from reference TRBV18 and TRBJ1-1, is NAGVMQNPRHLVRRRGQEARLRCSPMKGHSHVYWYRQLPEEGLKFMVYLQKENIIDESGMPKERFSAEFPKEGPSILRIQQVVRGDSAAYFCASSPRGSMNTEAFFGQGTRLTVV.

The chain is built from TRBV5-4 and TRBJ2-1, with 12 bases aligning to TRBD2. CDR1 and CDR2 (germline): SGHNT, YYREEE (reference sequence). CDR3 length: 16 amino acids. V gave up 4 bases and J gave up 12 bases; unmatched junction bases: 14. This CDR3 is CASSDETSGSGDGQFF. The CDR3 DNA reads TGTGCCAGCAGCGATGAGACTAGCGGGAGTGGGGATGGGCAGTTCTTC. The whole variable domain, remainder taken from reference TRBV5-4 and TRBJ2-1, is ETGVTQSPTHLIKTRGQQVTLRCSSQSGHNTVSWYQQALGQGPQFIFQYYREEENGRGNFPPRFSGLQFPNYSSELNVNALELDDSALYLCASSDETSGSGDGQFFGPGTRLTVL.

The CDR3 bases are TGTGCCAGCAGACCCCAGTACAGCACTGAAGCTTTCTTT. It translates to CASRPQYSTEAFF. The gene calls are TRBV6-6 and TRBJ1-1, with D unclear. The CDR3 extends over 13 amino acids. The germline V and J ends were trimmed by 6 bases and 4 bases, with 12 bases remaining between them. Germline V CDR1 and CDR2: MNHNY, SVGAGI (reference sequence).

The CDR3 DNA reads TGCAGCGTTGATGGGACAGGGGGCCTCGACGAGCAGTACTTC. It is translated as CSVDGTGGLDEQYF. The J gene is TRBJ2-7, the V gene TRBV29-1; the match to TRBD1 covers 12 bases. The CDR3 totals 14 residues. The ends lost 3 bases at V and 5 bases at J; junction bases unmatched: 5. Per the germline V gene, CDR1 is SQVTM and CDR2 is ANQGSEA.

J is TRBJ2-3 and V is TRBV5-4, with D possibly being TRBD1 (6 bases). CDR1 is SGHNT and CDR2 is YYREEE in the germline V gene (reference sequence). V dropped 3 bases and J dropped 5 bases, with 16 bases sitting between them. The CDR3 has 15 residues. This chain's CDR3 is CASSSPPTGRDTQYF. In DNA form, the CDR3 reads TGTGCCAGCAGCTCACCGCCGACAGGCCGAGATACGCAGTATTTT.

The gene calls are TRBV4-2 and TRBJ2-6; TRBD2 agrees at 7 bases. V lost 0 bases to trimming and J lost 2 bases; unmatched junction nucleotides: 1. Germline CDR1 LGHNA, CDR2 YNFKEQ. The CDR3 is made up of 16 amino acids. Written as DNA, the CDR3 is TGTGCCAGCAGCCAAGATGGGGGGGCTGGGGCCAACGTCCTGACTTTC. It yields the protein CASSQDGGAGANVLTF.

The J gene is TRBJ2-6, the V gene TRBV7-2, with D possibly being TRBD1 (5 bases). The CDR3 is 16 amino acids. Trimming shortened V by 4 bases and J by 0 bases, and 10 bases separated the two germline ends. Germline V gene data show CDR1 as SGHTA and CDR2 as FQGNSA. The CDR3 DNA reads as TGTGCCAGCAGCTCGACAGTCCCCTCTGGGGCCAACGTCCTGACTTTC. This sequence encodes CASSSTVPSGANVLTF.

This chain joins TRBV6-5 and TRBJ2-1, with D tentatively TRBD2 (6 bases). With 8 bases removed from V and 5 bases from J, the gap between germline ends came to 19 bases. Germline V gene data show CDR1 as MNHEY and CDR2 as SVGAGI. CDR3 length equals 15 residues. The CDR3 bases are TGTGCCAGCGGACCCCACGGGGCGGGAAACAATGAGCAGTTCTTC. Its protein is CASGPHGAGNNEQFF.

The gene calls are TRBV7-9 and TRBJ1-1, with 7 bases identical to TRBD1. This CDR3 spans 17 amino acids. Per germline, CDR1 SEHNR and CDR2 FQNEAQ (reference sequence). The J segment lost 3 bases and the V segment lost 4 bases, leaving 14 bases of the junction unmatched. The CDR3 bases are TGTGCCAGCAGCTCAGGGAGGACAGGTGGCCCGGACACTGAAGCTTTCTTT. This sequence encodes CASSSGRTGGPDTEAFF. Supplemented by reference TRBV7-9 and TRBJ1-1, the full variable domain reads DTGVSQNPRHKITKRGQNVTFRCDPISEHNRLYWYRQTLGQGPEFLTYFQNEAQLEKSRLLSDRFSAERPKGSFSTLEIQRTEQGDSAMYLCASSSGRTGGPDTEAFFGQGTRLTVV.

This clone showed up just once. V is TRBV7-8 and J is TRBJ2-7, with TRBD1 as a possible D gene (5 bases). Germline-derived CDR1 and CDR2 are SGHVS and FQNEAQ. The CDR3 has 15 residues. The germline V and J ends were trimmed by 4 bases and 2 bases, with 15 bases remaining between them. The CDR3 bases are TGTGCCAGCAGCTCAAAGGGGCAGATGGCCTACGAGCAGTACTTC. Its protein is CASSSKGQMAYEQYF. The full variable domain, rest sourced from reference TRBV7-8 and TRBJ2-7, is GAGVSQSPRYKVAKRGQDVALRCDPISGHVSLFWYQQALGQGPEFLTYFQNEAQLDKSGLPSDRFFAERPEGSVSTLKIQRTQQEDSAVYLCASSSKGQMAYEQYFGPGTRLTVT.

The chain employs TRBV9 and TRBJ2-7; TRBD2 matches 7 bases. This CDR3 contains 15 residues. V gave up 4 bases and J gave up 2 bases; unmatched junction bases: 9. In germline, CDR1 is SGDLS, CDR2 YYNGEE. The CDR3 sequence: CASSSKRELTYEQYF. The CDR3 DNA is TGTGCCAGCAGCTCCAAGCGGGAACTTACCTACGAGCAGTACTTC. Variable domain in full (rest from reference TRBV9 and TRBJ2-7): DSGVTQTPKHLITATGQRVTLRCSPRSGDLSVYWYQQSLDQGLQFLIQYYNGEERAKGNILERFSAQQFPDLHSELNLSSLELGDSALYFCASSSKRELTYEQYFGPGTRLTVT.